This T cell receptor (beta chain) was sequenced during a study of a mutant IDH1 vaccine in newly diagnosed glioma. As for the study in general: Treated patients had a mean age of 40.4 years and a roughly 60% male, around 40% female split. Before enrollment, the patients had been treated with radiotherapy alone, temozolomide alone, or both together. Most of them had received both. General study findings and limits: Vaccination induced immune responses in roughly 93% of patients.

Produced via immunoSEQ multiplex PCR; TCRdb's table is partial and in-frame only. The repertoire holds about 36,000 clones, with roughly 92% as singletons. Noted time point: baseline, week 1 (first vaccination visit). As to treatment: pre-vaccination baseline after standard-of-care therapy. With 4 bases removed from V and 6 bases from J, the gap between germline ends came to 7 bases. This CDR3 contains 11 residues. The V gene's germline CDR1 is SGHTA and CDR2 FQGNSA. Turning to this clone: The antigen remains unidentified.

The starting material was PBMCs, obtained from a glioma patient treated with radiotherapy, temozolomide or both. This TCR was sampled from a man between 18 and 29 years old with glioma. The chain recombines TRBV7-2 with TRBJ2-7; D not certain. The CDR3 protein is CASSYGGEQYF. Here the CDR3 DNA reads TGTGCCAGCAGCTACGGCGGCGAGCAGTACTTC.